Listed below are T cell receptor beta chains from one sample, sequenced in a study of shared clonotypes between healthy human individuals. Measured with immunoSEQ multiplex PCR; TCRdb has only the in-frame clones, and not every one. Here the sample spans some 1.5 million clones, more than 95% being singletons. Input material: naive CD4+ T cells sorted from blood. These receptors were collected from a young man in good health. CDR3s include the opening cysteine and the closing phenylalanine or tryptophan. D genes are given only for firm matches. Clone size, where shown, is once, few, many, or a class for clones that have expanded.

abundance: .; v_gene: TRBV7-2; j_gene: TRBJ2-7; d_gene: TRBD2; CDR3nt: TGTGCCAGCAGGCGGAGCGGGGGTTTCTACGAGCAGTACTTC; CDR3aa: CASRRSGGFYEQYF
abundance: .; v_gene: TRBV11-3; j_gene: TRBJ2-3; d_gene: TRBD2; CDR3nt: TGTGCCAGCAGCTTAGGTAGACTAGCGGGAGTATCAGATACGCAGTATTTT; CDR3aa: CASSLGRLAGVSDTQYF
abundance: .; v_gene: TRBV28; j_gene: TRBJ1-1; d_gene: .; CDR3nt: TGTGCCAGCAGCCGAATGACTGAAGCTTTCTTT; CDR3aa: CASSRMTEAFF
abundance: .; v_gene: TRBV30; j_gene: TRBJ1-1; d_gene: .; CDR3nt: TGTGCCTGGAGTGTAGAAGGACCGGCTCTGAACACTGAAGCTTTCTTT; CDR3aa: CAWSVEGPALNTEAFF
abundance: once; v_gene: TRBV28; j_gene: TRBJ1-2; d_gene: .; CDR3nt: TGTGCCAGCAGTCCCATGGCGGTAGCTAACTATGGCTACACCTTC; CDR3aa: CASSPMAVANYGYTF
abundance: .; v_gene: TRBV27; j_gene: TRBJ1-1; d_gene: .; CDR3nt: TGTGCCAGCAGCCCCCAGACGAACACTGAAGCTTTCTTT; CDR3aa: CASSPQTNTEAFF
abundance: few; v_gene: TRBV5-4; j_gene: TRBJ2-1; d_gene: .; CDR3nt: TGTGCCAGCAGCCCCCCCGGGATAAATGAGCAGTTCTTC; CDR3aa: CASSPPGINEQFF
abundance: .; v_gene: TRBV27; j_gene: TRBJ2-3; d_gene: .; CDR3nt: TGTGCCAGCAGTCGGGCCCCGGGGCTCCGCACAGATACGCAGTATTTT; CDR3aa: CASSRAPGLRTDTQYF
abundance: .; v_gene: TRBV9; j_gene: TRBJ2-7; d_gene: .; CDR3nt: TGTGCCAGCAGCGTAGGGGGCGGGTCGAGGGAGCAGTACTTC; CDR3aa: CASSVGGGSREQYF
abundance: .; v_gene: TRBV28; j_gene: TRBJ2-7; d_gene: .; CDR3nt: TGTGCCAGCAGTTTAATGTCAGTCCCCTCCTACGAGCAGTACTTC; CDR3aa: CASSLMSVPSYEQYF
abundance: .; v_gene: TRBV9; j_gene: TRBJ1-1; d_gene: .; CDR3nt: TGTGCCAGCAGCGTAGTGCCGATGAACACTGAAGCTTTCTTT; CDR3aa: CASSVVPMNTEAFF
abundance: .; v_gene: TRBV7-9; j_gene: TRBJ1-1; d_gene: TRBD1; CDR3nt: TGTGCCAGCAGCCCTTCAGTCCGGACAGGGGGCCTTAATACTGAAGCTTTCTTT; CDR3aa: CASSPSVRTGGLNTEAFF
abundance: .; v_gene: TRBV15; j_gene: TRBJ2-6; d_gene: TRBD1; CDR3nt: TGTGCCACCACCATTGGGGGACAGCCCTCTGGGGCCAACGTCCTGACTTTC; CDR3aa: CATTIGGQPSGANVLTF
abundance: .; v_gene: TRBV6-4; j_gene: TRBJ2-3; d_gene: TRBD1; CDR3nt: TGTGCCAGCAGTCGGGACAGGGCGAATACGCAGTATTTT; CDR3aa: CASSRDRANTQYF
abundance: .; v_gene: TRBV7-2; j_gene: TRBJ2-2; d_gene: .; CDR3nt: TGTGCCAGCAGCTTAAGGGCCGGGGAGCTGTTTTTT; CDR3aa: CASSLRAGELFF
abundance: .; v_gene: TRBV30; j_gene: TRBJ1-1; d_gene: TRBD1; CDR3nt: TGTGCCTGCTCCGGACAGGTGAACACTGAAGCTTTCTTT; CDR3aa: CACSGQVNTEAFF
abundance: once; v_gene: TRBV7-3; j_gene: TRBJ1-2; d_gene: .; CDR3nt: TGTGCCAGCAGCGCGACAGCAGCTAACTATGGCTACACCTTC; CDR3aa: CASSATAANYGYTF
abundance: .; v_gene: TRBV30; j_gene: TRBJ1-5; d_gene: .; CDR3nt: TGTGCCTGGACCACGGGCGATCAGCCCCAGCATTTT; CDR3aa: CAWTTGDQPQHF
abundance: .; v_gene: TRBV11-2; j_gene: TRBJ2-1; d_gene: .; CDR3nt: TGTGCCAGCAGCTTAGTTCGCGGGCAGGTCAATGAGCAGTTCTTC; CDR3aa: CASSLVRGQVNEQFF
abundance: .; v_gene: TRBV29-1; j_gene: TRBJ2-3; d_gene: .; CDR3nt: TGCAGCGTTGAAGAAACAAGCACAGATACGCAGTATTTT; CDR3aa: CSVEETSTDTQYF
abundance: few; v_gene: TRBV10-2; j_gene: TRBJ1-5; d_gene: TRBD1; CDR3nt: TGCGCCAGCAGTCGACAGGGCACTTGGCCCCAGCATTTT; CDR3aa: CASSRQGTWPQHF
abundance: .; v_gene: TRBV7-3; j_gene: TRBJ1-1; d_gene: TRBD1; CDR3nt: TGTGCCAGCAGCCCGTACTCCGGGACAGGGGGCACTGAAGCTTTCTTT; CDR3aa: CASSPYSGTGGTEAFF
abundance: .; v_gene: TRBV11-3; j_gene: TRBJ2-1; d_gene: .; CDR3nt: TGTGCCAGCAGCTTCGGGGAGAGCTCCTACAATGAGCAGTTCTTC; CDR3aa: CASSFGESSYNEQFF
abundance: .; v_gene: TRBV9; j_gene: TRBJ2-1; d_gene: .; CDR3nt: TGTGCCAGCAGCGTAGAAAGCAGGGGAACTGTTGAGCAGTTCTTC; CDR3aa: CASSVESRGTVEQFF
abundance: once; v_gene: TRBV19; j_gene: TRBJ1-1; d_gene: TRBD1; CDR3nt: TGTGCCAGTAGTATCAGGGACAGCTCTGCTGAAGCTTTCTTT; CDR3aa: CASSIRDSSAEAFF
abundance: .; v_gene: TRBV14; j_gene: TRBJ2-7; d_gene: .; CDR3nt: TGTGCCAGCAGCCAAGGAACTGCGGTGAGCTCCTACGAGCAGTACTTC; CDR3aa: CASSQGTAVSSYEQYF
abundance: .; v_gene: TRBV5-5; j_gene: TRBJ2-1; d_gene: TRBD2; CDR3nt: TGTGCCAGCAGCTTGGGACTAGCGGGGGAGCAGTTCTTC; CDR3aa: CASSLGLAGEQFF
abundance: .; v_gene: TRBV5-1; j_gene: TRBJ2-2; d_gene: .; CDR3nt: TGCGCCAGCAGCTTGGCCTCAGGGATCGCCGGGGAGCTGTTTTTT; CDR3aa: CASSLASGIAGELFF
abundance: .; v_gene: TRBV15; j_gene: TRBJ2-5; d_gene: .; CDR3nt: TGTGCCACCAGCAGAGCTACCCAGACCCAGTACTTC; CDR3aa: CATSRATQTQYF
abundance: .; v_gene: TRBV14; j_gene: TRBJ2-1; d_gene: .; CDR3nt: TGTGCCAGCAGCCAAGTTGACCGGCCCCATGAGCAGTTCTTC; CDR3aa: CASSQVDRPHEQFF
abundance: few; v_gene: TRBV18; j_gene: TRBJ2-2; d_gene: TRBD1; CDR3nt: TGTGCCAGCTCACCACCCGGGACAGGGTACACCGGGGAGCTGTTTTTT; CDR3aa: CASSPPGTGYTGELFF
abundance: .; v_gene: TRBV6-5; j_gene: TRBJ1-1; d_gene: .; CDR3nt: TGTGCCAGCAGAAACTTGAACACTGAAGCTTTCTTT; CDR3aa: CASRNLNTEAFF
abundance: once; v_gene: TRBV2; j_gene: TRBJ2-1; d_gene: TRBD2; CDR3nt: TGTGCCAGCAGTACAAGACAGGGGACTAGCGGCTTCCGATCCTACAATGAGCAGTTCTTC; CDR3aa: CASSTRQGTSGFRSYNEQFF
abundance: .; v_gene: TRBV4-1; j_gene: TRBJ2-5; d_gene: TRBD1; CDR3nt: TGCGCCAGCAGCCGTGAACTGGACAGGGTATTGACCCAGTACTTC; CDR3aa: CASSRELDRVLTQYF
abundance: .; v_gene: TRBV9; j_gene: TRBJ2-1; d_gene: .; CDR3nt: TGTGCCAGCGGGTCCTTTTCCTACAATGAGCAGTTCTTC; CDR3aa: CASGSFSYNEQFF
abundance: .; v_gene: TRBV6-4; j_gene: TRBJ2-7; d_gene: .; CDR3nt: TGTGCCAGCAGTGACTCGGCAGGGGCCTACGAGCAGTACTTC; CDR3aa: CASSDSAGAYEQYF
abundance: .; v_gene: TRBV21-1; j_gene: TRBJ1-5; d_gene: .; CDR3nt: TGTGCCAGCATTCGGGGGTTGGTATTCCAGCCCCAGCATTTT; CDR3aa: CASIRGLVFQPQHF